This T cell receptor beta chain was obtained from a study of spatial heterogeneity in lung cancer. Whole-study context: Sequence detection consistently recorded a greater number of beta-chain than alpha-chain sequences.

This clonotype was picked up a small number of times. TCRdb recomputed calls from the 5' RACE reads with MiXCR, one row per CDR3 protein. The sample holds 2,000 or so distinct CDR3 sequences, around 15% seen once. The CDR3 length is 11 residues. Germline values: CDR1 SNHLY, CDR2 FYNNEI. The ends were cut back, 6 bases at V and 8 bases at J, with 7 bases in the middle. Noted time point: sample taken at primary tumor resection. Untreated early-stage non-small cell lung cancer patients, fewer than 85 in total, were the donors. Whole RNA, which was extracted from tumor, nontumor lung tissue or frozen PBMC, was sequenced without any cell sorting.

The chain employs TRBV2 and TRBJ1-4; D remains unclear. The clonotype was recovered from a male donor with early-stage non-small cell lung cancer. This specimen consisted of normal lung tissue next to the tumor, obtained at surgery. CDR3 loop: CASRTYEKLFF. DNA of the CDR3: TGTGCCAGCAGGACCTACGAAAAACTGTTTTTT.